This is a list of T cell receptor beta chains from one sample in a study of T cells in Graves' hyperthyroidism and ophthalmopathy. TCRdb reprocessed the multiplex PCR reads via MiXCR and lists one record per CDR3 protein. The profile shows about 290,000 distinct CDR3 sequences, about an eighth of them singletons. Specimen: blood. All receptors come from a woman in her thirties or forties with Graves' hyperthyroidism. The CDR3 runs from the conserved cysteine through the conserved F or W. D genes are given only for firm matches. Rows give clone size only sometimes, using once, few, many, or a class for an expanded clone.

>TRBJ2-1|TRBD1|many|15|TRBV4-1
TGCGCCAGCAGCCAAGTGGGACAGGGGGCAGATGAGCAGTTCTTC
CASSQVGQGADEQFF
>TRBJ2-2|NA|many|15|TRBV28
TGTGCCAGCAGTCCGAGGCTAGCTAACACCGGGGAGCTGTTTTTT
CASSPRLANTGELFF
>TRBJ2-3|TRBD1|NA|15|TRBV25-1
TGTGCCAGCAGTGCAAGGGGACAGGGGAAAGATACGCAGTATTTT
CASSARGQGKDTQYF
>TRBJ1-3|NA|many|15|TRBV20-1
TGCAGTGCTAGAGATCGGCCCAGGAAAGGAAACACCATATATTTT
CSARDRPRKGNTIYF
>TRBJ1-1|NA|NA|17|TRBV7-9
TGCGCCAGCAGCCAAGCCTGGTCGAGGGGGTTGAACACTGAAGCTTTCTTT
CASSQAWSRGLNTEAFF
>TRBJ1-2|NA|many|13|TRBV20-1
TGCAGTGCAGGGGTGGGGGGGTTCGGTGGCTACACCTTC
CSAGVGGFGGYTF
>TRBJ1-6|NA|NA|18|TRBV30
TGTGCCTGGATGGGAAACGGAGGAGGGGTAACGCTGGGTTCACCCCTCCACTTT
CAWMGNGGGVTLGSPLHF
>TRBJ2-5|NA|many|14|TRBV5-4
TGTGCCAGCAGCTCAACCGGGGGCACTGAGACCCAGTACTTC
CASSSTGGTETQYF
>TRBJ1-5|NA|many|14|TRBV12-3/TRBV12-4
TGTGCCAGCTCCAGGGCATATAGCAATCAGCCCCAGCATTTT
CASSRAYSNQPQHF
>TRBJ2-2|NA|few|12|TRBV20-1
TGCAGTGCATGGACGAACACCGGGGAGCTGTTTTTT
CSAWTNTGELFF
>TRBJ1-1|NA|medium-sized|14|TRBV28
TGTGCCAGCAGTTCCCTCTTCTCTTCCGCTGAAGCTTTCTTT
CASSSLFSSAEAFF
>TRBJ2-2|NA|NA|15|TRBV5-4
TGTGCCAGCAGCTTGGGGTGGGGGAACACCGGGGAGCTGTTTTTT
CASSLGWGNTGELFF
>TRBJ1-4|NA|NA|12|TRBV2
TGTGCCAGCAGTGATCGATTTCTAGGACTGTTTTTT
CASSDRFLGLFF
>TRBJ2-6|TRBD1|few|23|TRBV6-1
TGTGCCAGCAGTTCCGGATCCCGGGGCAGGGGGCCGGAAGTCCCCTCTGGGGCCAACGTCCTGACTTTC
CASSSGSRGRGPEVPSGANVLTF
>TRBJ2-1|TRBD2|few|15|TRBV27
TGTGCCAGCAGTGTGGCTAGCGGATTCTACAATGAGCAGTTCTTC
CASSVASGFYNEQFF
>TRBJ2-7|NA|many|15|TRBV6-1
TGTGCCAGCACCTCCTATGGGGATAGCTCCTACGAGCAGTACTTC
CASTSYGDSSYEQYF
>TRBJ2-2|NA|NA|18|TRBV28
TGTGCCAGCAATCTGGGGTGGGTGCGTCAAAGGAACACCGGGGAGCCGTTTTTT
CASNLGWVRQRNTGEPFF